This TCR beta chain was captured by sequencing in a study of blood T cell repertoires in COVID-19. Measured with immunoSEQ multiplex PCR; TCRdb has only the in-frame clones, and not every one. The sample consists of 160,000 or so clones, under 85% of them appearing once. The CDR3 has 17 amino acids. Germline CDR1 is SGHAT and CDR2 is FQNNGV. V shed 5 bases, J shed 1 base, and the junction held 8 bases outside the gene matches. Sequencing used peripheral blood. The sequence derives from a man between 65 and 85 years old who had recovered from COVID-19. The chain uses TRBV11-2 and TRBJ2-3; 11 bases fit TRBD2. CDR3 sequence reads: CASSKGTSGVGTDTQYF. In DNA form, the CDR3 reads TGTGCCAGCAGCAAGGGGACTAGCGGAGTGGGCACAGATACGCAGTATTTT.